This T cell receptor (beta chain) is drawn from a study of blood T cell repertoires in COVID-19. V dropped 7 bases and J dropped 1 base, with 16 bases sitting between them. CDR1 SNHLY and CDR2 FYNNEI come from the germline V gene. The CDR3 length is 15 residues. The data were produced by immunoSEQ multiplex PCR, yet TCRdb's version contains in-frame clones alone and is incomplete. Of 250,000 to 300,000 clones listed, 90% are singletons. This rearrangement joins TRBV2 to TRBJ1-1, with no clear D. The sequencing input was peripheral blood. This receptor was taken from a woman aged 60-75 years with COVID-19, enrolled during active disease. This chain's CDR3 is CASMLRVLPNTEAFF. Here the CDR3 DNA reads TGTGCCAGCATGTTACGGGTACTTCCGAACACTGAAGCTTTCTTT.